Here is one T cell receptor beta chain with its context. As yet, its antigen is unknown. This sample was included in a study of regulatory T cells in long-lasting Graves disease. iRepertoire HTBI primers and Arm-PCR of CDR3 regions built TCR beta libraries. TCRdb used MiXCR to reprocess the multiplex PCR reads, holding one entry per CDR3 protein. The sample consists of 500,000 or so distinct CDR3 sequences, 15% to 20% of them appearing once. Germline V gives CDR1 MNHNS, CDR2 SASEGT. This CDR3 contains 15 residues. Trimming took off 0 bases at V and 8 bases at J, with 16 bases between the two ends. Whole-study findings and limits: The study found TRBV28, TRBJ1-2 and TRBJ2-5 favored in persistent disease.

Noted time point: newly diagnosed GD, antithyroid drugs for less than 3 months. After RNA was extracted from PBMCs, the TCR library was made from it. As a group, patients came from one endocrinology department in Xi'an, China. Another study also made use of these data, one on T cells in Graves' hyperthyroidism and ophthalmopathy. That investigation notes: In the first-round RT-PCR of the TCR CDR3, the HTBI primer set was used. Most thyroid clonotypes expanded above 0.001 were also detected in blood.

The source material was peripheral blood mononuclear cells (PBMCs), sampled at new diagnosis, from a patient treated with antithyroid drugs. V and J are TRBV6-1 and TRBJ1-2; D is ambiguous. The clonotype comes from a woman aged 35-60 years with Graves disease. The CDR3 loop reads CASSEAVGLGRGYTF. The DNA of the CDR3 is TGTGCCAGCAGTGAAGCAGTAGGGCTCGGTCGAGGCTACACCTTC.